The 2 T cell receptor beta chains given below trace back to one sample, sequenced in a study of identical twins. MiXCR, applied by TCRdb to the 5' RACE reads, yields one record per CDR3 protein. The profile covers hundreds of thousands of distinct CDR3 sequences, with roughly 18% appearing a single time and less than 15% taken by the ten largest. The same sample was also used in a study of T cells expressing NK-cell markers.

The specimen sequenced was PBMCs. The receptors stem from a young woman in good health.

The chain joins TRBV9 to TRBJ2-7; 8 bases align to TRBD1. V was pared by 0 bases and J by 0 bases, with 5 bases of the junction left unmatched. The CDR3 covers 16 residues. CDR1 SGDLS and CDR2 YYNGEE come from the germline V gene. The CDR3 sequence: CASSVGGQGNSYEQYF. In DNA, the CDR3 is TGTGCCAGCAGCGTAGGTGGACAGGGCAACTCCTACGAGCAGTACTTC. Full variable domain (missing parts from reference TRBV9 and TRBJ2-7): DSGVTQTPKHLITATGQRVTLRCSPRSGDLSVYWYQQSLDQGLQFLIQYYNGEERAKGNILERFSAQQFPDLHSELNLSSLELGDSALYFCASSVGGQGNSYEQYFGPGTRLTVT.

The chain joins TRBV6-6 to TRBJ2-1; 7 nucleotides match TRBD2. V lost 7 bases and J lost 7; bases outside the gene matches: 7. Germline V CDR1 and CDR2: MNHNY, SVGAGI (reference sequence). The CDR3 is 13 amino acids. DNA of the CDR3: TGTGCCAGCACCCCGGGGGGTGGTAATGAGCAGTTCTTC. It encodes CASTPGGGNEQFF.